The 5 T cell receptor beta chains below come from one sample, sequenced in a study of T cell responses to AZD1222 COVID-19 vaccine. The method was immunoSEQ multiplex PCR; TCRdb's version includes in-frame clones alone and lacks a portion of them. The table has roughly 120,000 clones, approximately 90% seen once. The sample consisted of peripheral blood, taken 28 days after the second AZD1222 dose. The receptor set was obtained from an adult who received the AZD1222 COVID-19 vaccine.

The rearrangement links TRBV11-2 to TRBJ2-1; D is unresolved. The germline V and J ends were trimmed by 1 base and 10 bases, with 5 bases remaining between them. This CDR3 region has 11 residues. From germline, CDR1 is SGHAT and CDR2 FQNNGV. The CDR3 protein is CASSLVAEQFF. CDR3 bases: TGTGCCAGCAGCTTAGTTGCCGAGCAGTTCTTC.

The V and J genes are TRBV5-1 and TRBJ1-1; tentative D call: TRBD1 (6 bases). The CDR3 is made up of 13 amino acids. Trimming removed 0 bases at V and 6 bases at J, with 9 bases between. CDR1 is SGHRS, CDR2 YFSETQ, per germline. CDR3 bases: TGCGCCAGCAGCTTGGGACAGGCCTCTGAAGCTTTCTTT. The encoded protein is CASSLGQASEAFF.

This clone is a singleton in its sample. This chain uses TRBV27 with TRBJ2-7; 11 bases agree with TRBD1. The CDR3 sequence is 15 residues long. Trimming took 4 bases from V and 3 from J; bases not matched to a gene: 5. The germline CDR1 and CDR2 sequences are MNHEY and SMNVEV (reference sequence). CDR3 nucleotides: TGTGCCAGCAGTTGGGGCGGGACAGGGGGCTACGAGCAGTACTTC. It codes for CASSWGGTGGYEQYF.

The chain is built from TRBV7-2 and TRBJ1-4, with D possibly matching TRBD1 (6 bases). Germline-derived CDR1 and CDR2 are SGHTA and FQGNSA. The CDR3 spans 18 residues. V lost 3 bases and J lost 8, with 25 bases in between. CDR3 nucleotides: TGTGCCAGCAGCTTGGACCTGATGGGTCGGGGGCTAGGAGAAAAACTGTTTTTT. Translating it yields CASSLDLMGRGLGEKLFF.

This rearrangement joins TRBV6-5 to TRBJ2-4; the D is unclear. Trimming cost V 4 bases and J 2 bases, with 15 bases left between them. CDR1 and CDR2 from the germline V gene are MNHEY and SVGAGI. The CDR3 spans 16 residues. The CDR3 protein is CASSSLGRNSKNIQYF. In DNA, the CDR3 is TGTGCCAGCAGTTCTCTAGGAAGGAATTCCAAAAACATTCAGTACTTC.